This TCR beta chain was found in a study of blood T cells in healthy people across ages. Study-wide findings and caveats: The lack of PBMC sorting stopped any conclusive naive versus antigen-experienced comparison.

On this clonotype itself: The antigen is undetermined.

Germline assignment: CDR1 MNHEY and CDR2 SMNVEV (reference sequence). The CDR3 spans 13 residues. The trim removed 8 bases at V and 7 bases at J, leaving 8 bases unmatched. For the second PCR, which ran for about 7 to 11 cycles, a sample-barcoded 5' primer and a J-beta primer mix were used. TCRdb used MiXCR to reprocess the 5' RACE reads, holding one entry per CDR3 protein. Among about 750,000 distinct CDR3 sequences listed, about 53% were seen once. The sequence derives from a man aged 80 or over in good health. The V call is TRBV27, the J call TRBJ1-5, with TRBD1 matching over 7 bases. The sequencing input was blood. The CDR3 sequence is CASRDRKEQPQHF. The DNA for the CDR3 is TGTGCCAGCCGGGACAGAAAGGAACAGCCCCAGCATTTT.